This T cell receptor beta chain was sequenced for a study of shared clonotypes between healthy human individuals. The table came from immunoSEQ multiplex PCR; TCRdb's copy has only in-frame clones and leaves some out. Among 2 million to 2.5 million clones listed, 93% were seen once. This CDR3 region has 15 residues. V dropped 0 bases and J dropped 2 bases, with 10 bases sitting between them. In germline, CDR1 is LNHNV, CDR2 YYDKDF (reference sequence). The sequenced sample consisted of naive CD4+ T cells from PBMCs. Specified subset: CD45RA+ positively selected. The V call is TRBV15, the J call TRBJ2-5; D is unclear. The origin of this receptor is a man between 18 and 29 years old in good health. Some clones in this sample may be carry-over from other donors' samples. The CDR3 nucleotides are TGTGCCACCAGCAGAGATCTACAGATACAAGAGACCCAGTACTTC. Translating gives CATSRDLQIQETQYF.